The 6 T cell receptor beta chains below were found in one sample sequenced in a study of blood T cell repertoires in COVID-19. This table comes from immunoSEQ multiplex PCR, and its TCRdb copy is limited to in-frame clones, with some not included. The sample includes roughly 130,000 clones, roughly 90% of them seen just once. The sequenced sample was peripheral blood. Receptors originate from a man in his fifties with active COVID-19.

The chain links TRBV13 to TRBJ2-7; TRBD2 aligns across 8 bases. The V segment lost 5 bases and the J segment 2 bases; nucleotides outside the gene matches: 11. The CDR3 has 16 amino acids. Looked up from germline, CDR1 is PRHDT and CDR2 is FYEKMQ (reference sequence). CDR3 in amino acids: CASSQMGGGITYEQYF. The CDR3 coding sequence is TGTGCCAGCAGCCAGATGGGCGGGGGGATTACCTACGAGCAGTACTTC.

This sequence joins TRBV7-8 and TRBJ2-1; TRBD2 agrees at 9 bases. The V gene end was trimmed by 1 base and the J gene end by 4 bases; junction bases not matched to a gene: 8. Germline V lookup: CDR1 SGHVS, CDR2 FQNEAQ. The CDR3 has 17 amino acids. CDR3 in DNA: TGTGCCAGCAGCTTAGGTCCGCGGGGGGGCCTTTACAATGAGCAGTTCTTC. Its translation: CASSLGPRGGLYNEQFF.

The chain joins TRBV30 to TRBJ2-2, with TRBD2 matching over 9 bases. The germline CDR1 and CDR2 sequences are GTSNPN and SVGIG (reference sequence). The CDR3 loop spans 16 amino acids. V was clipped by 4 bases and J by 7 bases; unmatched bases: 13. CDR3 protein: CAWNLPGLARGGELFF. Written as DNA, the CDR3 is TGTGCCTGGAATCTACCGGGACTAGCAAGGGGCGGGGAGCTGTTTTTT.

The chain links TRBV2 to TRBJ2-2; D possibly corresponds to TRBD1 (6 bases). Germline CDR1 is SNHLY and CDR2 is FYNNEI. CDR3 length equals 14 residues. V lost 8 bases, J lost 6 bases, and 16 bases lay in between. Here the CDR3 DNA reads TGTGCCAGCCGAATCGGACAGCTGTCCGGGGAGCTGTTTTTT. Protein sequence: CASRIGQLSGELFF.

The rearrangement links TRBV2 to TRBJ2-1, with 8 bases matching TRBD2. V gave up 4 bases and J gave up 6 bases; unmatched junction bases: 8. The CDR3 is made up of 15 amino acids. Germline assignment: CDR1 SNHLY and CDR2 FYNNEI. CDR3 DNA: TGTGCCAGCAGTGCCCCGGGACTAGATCTCAATGAGCAGTTCTTC. Its protein product is CASSAPGLDLNEQFF.

This clone occurred a few times. The J gene is TRBJ2-7, the V gene TRBV7-8, with 8 bases that match TRBD2. Unmatched junction bases numbered 8, after V lost 1 base and J lost 6 bases. The germline CDR1 and CDR2 sequences are SGHVS and FQNEAQ. This CDR3 is built from 15 residues. CDR3 DNA sequence: TGTGCCAGCAGCTTAGTCTCTAGCGGGTCGAGCGAGCAGTACGTC. This gives the protein CASSLVSSGSSEQYV.